Included here is one T cell receptor (beta chain) sequence, with context. This specimen comes from a study of shared clonotypes between healthy human individuals. Study-level information: A few men and a couple of women, aged 18 to 49, were donors.

Sequencing used immunoSEQ multiplex PCR; TCRdb keeps in-frame clones, though not all of them. The sample has more than 2,000,000 clones; approximately 92% are singletons. This CDR3 has 11 residues. CDR1 GTSNPN and CDR2 SVGIG come from the germline V gene (reference sequence). The sequencing sample was made of naive CD4+ T cells sorted from blood. Stated subset: CD45RA+ positively selected. The chain recombines TRBV30 with TRBJ2-5; weak D call: TRBD1 (6 bases). The DNA matches TRBJ2-7 better at its end, which makes the J call doubtful. The TCR originated in a young man in good health. The chain's CDR3 is CAWSGTHEQYF. The CDR3 DNA reads as TGTGCCTGGAGCGGGACACACGAGCAGTACTTC.